This paragraph covers one T cell receptor beta chain sequence. The antigen remains unidentified. Trimming shortened V by 7 bases and J by 3 bases, and 13 bases separated the two germline ends. This CDR3 is built from 14 residues. Germline assignment: CDR1 MGHDK and CDR2 SYGVNS. The sample is drawn from a study of identical twins. Study-wide results and limits: Zero-insertion analyses might be partly confounded by invariant T cells like MAIT and iNKT.

TCRdb ran MiXCR on the 5' RACE reads and lists one entry per CDR3 protein. The sample consists of around 450,000 distinct CDR3 sequences, 12% to 15% of them appearing once. This sample also appeared in a second study, on yellow fever vaccine responses in identical twins.

Input material: CD4+ T cells sorted from blood. The gene calls are TRBV25-1 and TRBJ2-1; D not resolved. This sequence was found in a woman aged 18 to 35 in good health. Here the CDR3 reads CASNGEDLYNEQFF. CDR3 coding DNA: TGTGCCAGCAACGGAGAGGACCTCTACAATGAGCAGTTCTTC.